This T cell receptor beta chain was sequenced for a study of shared clonotypes between healthy human individuals. CD8 cells regarded as naive lacked CD45RO, were positively chosen for CCR7, and omitted terminally differentiated effector memory CD45RA+ cells. All of the donors resided in Nashville, Tennessee, and each was a Caucasian adult. Sorted-subset replicate PCR reactions were performed with about 200 ng DNA, corresponding to 30,000 or so T cell genomes. Sequenced by immunoSEQ multiplex PCR; TCRdb stores in-frame clones only, minus some. This sample has millions of clones, with about 95% found just once. V dropped 4 bases and J dropped 4 bases, with 25 bases sitting between them. The CDR3 spans 17 residues. Germline V gene lookup returns CDR1 SQVTM and CDR2 ANQGSEA.

V and J are TRBV29-1 and TRBJ1-2; TRBD1 might be the D (6 bases). This receptor was obtained from a man younger than 35 in good health. Sequenced sample: naive CD8+ T cells sorted from blood. CDR3 sequence reads: CSVVGWAGARTAYGYTF. CDR3 DNA sequence: TGCAGCGTTGTGGGTTGGGCGGGGGCCCGAACGGCCTATGGCTACACCTTC.